Detailed here is one TCR beta chain. Clones were read by immunoSEQ multiplex PCR, and TCRdb kept only the in-frame ones, dropping some. Of about 260,000 clones listed, approximately 88% were seen once; the top ten hold 0.95% to 1.5%. Per the germline V gene, CDR1 is SGHDN and CDR2 is FVKESK. V trimming: 6 bases; J trimming: 4 bases; junction bases outside the gene matches: 4. CDR3 length: 14 amino acids. The data were taken from a study of blood T cell repertoires in COVID-19. Individuals drawn from approximately 22 US areas were about 18 to 100 years old. The V gene is TRBV14, the J gene TRBJ2-3, with TRBD2 matching 10 bases. The sequence came from a woman in her thirties or forties with acute COVID-19. The sequenced sample was PBMCs or T cells enriched from blood (not recorded which). CDR3 nucleotide sequence: TGTGCCAGCAGTCCAGCGGGAGGGCCAGATACGCAGTATTTT. Encoded protein: CASSPAGGPDTQYF.